This T cell receptor (beta chain) was observed in a study of blood T cell repertoires in COVID-19. Germline CDR1 and CDR2: SEHNR and FQNEAQ (reference sequence). The V and J ends lost 5 bases and 5 bases respectively, with 12 bases between them. The CDR3 runs to 13 residues. Libraries were prepared by immunoSEQ multiplex PCR; TCRdb keeps only in-frame clonotypes and omits some of them. This repertoire shows about 280,000 clones, about 85% found once; its top ten account for about 2.5%. Individuals aged about 18 to 100 years were recruited from approximately 22 US areas. Participants reported their clinical history, and cohort assignment relied on those reports. Donors in Cohort 3 who had recovered were those with two negative PCRs, healthcare professional clearance, or resolution of their symptoms.

The receptor's source is a woman between 45 and 60 years old who had recovered from COVID-19. The sample comprised PBMCs or T cells enriched from blood (not recorded which). The chain recombines TRBV7-9 with TRBJ2-5; D not certain. CDR3: CASSPPAAETQYF. For the CDR3, the DNA is TGTGCCAGCAGCCCCCCCGCCGCGGAGACCCAGTACTTC.